Below, one T cell receptor (beta chain) is given with its context. The sample is drawn from a study of blood T cell repertoires in COVID-19. Germline lookup yields CDR1 KGHSH and CDR2 LQKENI. J lost 0 bases, V lost 4 bases, and 6 bases had no gene match. The CDR3 consists of 16 residues. Sequenced by immunoSEQ multiplex PCR; TCRdb stores in-frame clones only, minus some. This sample has 220,000 or so clones, with 82% found just once. Sequencing used PBMCs or T cells enriched from blood (not recorded which). This TCR came from a woman aged 55 to 70 who had recovered from COVID-19. V and J are TRBV18 and TRBJ2-5; 9 nucleotides agree with TRBD2. The CDR3 is CASSLRTSAYQETQYF. For the CDR3, the DNA is TGTGCCAGCTCACTCCGGACTAGCGCCTACCAAGAGACCCAGTACTTC.